This TCR beta chain came from a study of shared clonotypes between healthy human individuals. Across the study: The plates for each donor numbered three CD4 naive, three CD4 memory, two CD8 naive and one CD8 memory.

The CDR3 is 15 residues long. The V gene's germline CDR1 is MDHEN and CDR2 SYDVKM. Trimming took 4 bases from V and 4 from J; bases not matched to a gene: 5. Across several immunoSEQ plates, the genomic DNA of each subset was split evenly. TCRdb keeps only in-frame clones here, not all; method: immunoSEQ multiplex PCR. The sample lists a few hundred thousand clones, roughly 97% occurring once. Whole-study results and caveats: In several donors, around 5% of naive CD4 clonotypes appeared in common.

As to this clone: The antigen remains unidentified.

This sequence originates from a woman in her 30s in good health. This chain uses TRBV28 with TRBJ1-4, with 8 bases fitting TRBD1. The sequenced material came from naive CD4+ T cells sorted from blood. Subset indicated: CD45RA+ positively selected. DNA for the CDR3: TGTGCCAGCAGTTCCCTGGACAGGGATAATGAAAAACTGTTTTTT. It yields the protein CASSSLDRDNEKLFF.